The following is a TCR beta chain sequence with its context. What it binds is not known. From germline, CDR1 is MNHEY and CDR2 SMNVEV (reference sequence). The CDR3 runs 14 residues. V lost 5 bases and J 0 bases, leaving 8 bases between the germline ends. The sample is drawn from a study of T cell responses to AZD1222 COVID-19 vaccine. Study results and limitations: No day 14 peak samples; only post-peak repertoires were characterized. It should be noted that donors were predominantly white British and more often female, and clonal diversity was possibly underestimated.

Method: immunoSEQ multiplex PCR; TCRdb's copy keeps in-frame clones and lacks some. The table has fewer than 120,000 clones, over 90% seen once; the top ten hold 2.9%. The sample was peripheral blood, taken 28 days after the second AZD1222 dose. This TCR came from an adult who received the AZD1222 COVID-19 vaccine. This chain connects TRBV27 to TRBJ1-5; D call uncertain. The CDR3 DNA reads as TGTGCCAGCAGTCTAGGGTATAGCAATCAGCCCCAGCATTTT. Translating gives CASSLGYSNQPQHF.